These 21 T cell receptor beta chains came from one sample sequenced in a study of post-analysis software for immune sequencing data. Findings and limits, study-wide: Comparison of patients with controls showed five TRBV segments more frequent in patients, TRBV5-6, TRBV5-1 and TRBV20-1 among them.

Antigen specificity for these receptors is unknown. The TCR beta cDNA libraries carried unique molecular identifiers. TCRdb reprocessed the PCR reads with MiXCR, giving one entry per CDR3 protein. The sample holds under 900,000 distinct CDR3 sequences, roughly 58% seen once. Material for sequencing was blood. The receptors shown here come from a girl aged 10 to 17 with multiple sclerosis.

V is TRBV4-1 and J is TRBJ2-3, with 8 bases identical to TRBD2. The CDR3 totals 15 residues. Trimming removed 4 bases from V and 4 bases from J; junction bases left unmatched: 7. Germline V gives CDR1 MGHRA, CDR2 YSYEKL. The CDR3 protein is CASSPGGSLADTQYF. DNA for the CDR3: TGCGCCAGCAGCCCGGGGGGGTCCCTAGCAGATACGCAGTATTTT.

The sample holds many counts of this clonotype. This chain links TRBV5-1 with TRBJ2-3, with a possible D match to TRBD2 (5 bases). CDR3 length equals 13 residues. Per germline, CDR1 SGHRS and CDR2 YFSETQ. V was cut by 4 bases and J by 1 base, with 7 bases left in between. Here the CDR3 DNA reads TGCGCCAGCAGCGACGGGGGCACAGATACGCAGTATTTT. It yields the protein CASSDGGTDTQYF.

The CDR3: CSARTSDKYEQYF. The CDR3 DNA follows: TGCAGTGCTAGAACCAGCGATAAATACGAGCAGTACTTC. J is TRBJ2-1 and V is TRBV20-1, with no clear D. The J call may be faulty, since TRBJ2-7 better matches the DNA end. The germline gives CDR1 DFQATT, CDR2 SNEGSKA (reference sequence). This CDR3 has 13 amino acids.

The chain recombines TRBV10-3 with TRBJ2-7; 8 nucleotides match TRBD1. CDR1 is ENHRY, CDR2 SYGVKD, per germline. This CDR3 region has 13 residues. With 5 bases clipped from V and 5 bases from J, the junction kept 5 bases outside the gene matches. Written as DNA, the CDR3 is TGTGCCATCAGTTCACAGGGGGGCGACGAGCAGTACTTC. Protein: CAISSQGGDEQYF.

The chain combines TRBV6-5 with TRBJ2-5; D unclear. The germline CDR1 and CDR2 sequences are MNHEY and SVGAGI. V was shortened by 8 bases and J by 5 bases, with 12 bases between the two germline ends. This CDR3 has 12 residues. CDR3 region: CASGSVGETQYF. CDR3 DNA sequence: TGTGCCAGCGGGTCGGTTGGGGAGACCCAGTACTTC.

V and J are TRBV5-1 and TRBJ1-1, with a tentative D call TRBD1 (6 bases). Germline values: CDR1 SGHRS, CDR2 YFSETQ. The CDR3 is 18 amino acids. The V and J ends lost 3 bases and 1 base respectively, with 22 bases between them. In nucleotides, the CDR3 is TGCGCCAGCAGCTCTTCGCAGCGTGGTAGGACAGAGAACACTGAAGCTTTCTTT. Its translation: CASSSSQRGRTENTEAFF.

This clonotype has a handful of counts. This chain uses TRBV9 with TRBJ2-5; 9 nucleotides match TRBD2. Germline V gene lookup returns CDR1 SGDLS and CDR2 YYNGEE. V was clipped by 4 bases and J by 0 bases; unmatched bases: 13. CDR3 length equals 18 residues. CDR3 protein: CASSPYGGTSGHQETQYF. The CDR3 nucleotides are TGTGCCAGCAGCCCATACGGGGGTACTAGCGGGCACCAAGAGACCCAGTACTTC.

This rearrangement joins TRBV6-5 to TRBJ1-2; perhaps TRBD1 as D (5 bases). This CDR3 has 11 amino acids. V was shortened by 7 bases and J by 8 bases, with 11 bases between the two germline ends. The germline CDR1 and CDR2 sequences are MNHEY and SVGAGI. The CDR3 bases are TGTGCCAGCACCGGGGGAGGAGGCTACACCTTC. Translated: CASTGGGGYTF.

This rearrangement joins TRBV12-3 or TRBV12-4 to TRBJ2-1; D might be TRBD1 (6 bases). The CDR3 has 14 amino acids. V lost 7 bases and J 1 base, leaving 11 bases between the germline ends. DNA for the CDR3: TGTGCCAGCACTTTGGACAGTTCCTACAATGAGCAGTTCTTC. This translates into CASTLDSSYNEQFF.

This clonotype came up a few times. The chain couples TRBV7-8 to TRBJ2-1; the D gene is possibly TRBD1 (5 bases). Germline V gene data show CDR1 as SGHVS and CDR2 as FQNEAQ. V shed 2 bases and J shed 9 bases, with 17 bases lying between them. This CDR3 region has 15 residues. CDR3 DNA: TGTGCCAGCAGCTTAAGGAAAGGGGCAGGCGGTGAGCAGTTCTTC. It translates to CASSLRKGAGGEQFF.

This clonotype was counted between two and nine times. The chain couples TRBV7-9 to TRBJ2-1, with D unresolved. CDR3 length: 13 residues. Germline V lookup: CDR1 SEHNR, CDR2 FQNEAQ (reference sequence). Trimming took off 7 bases at V and 5 bases at J, with 12 bases between the two ends. This CDR3 is CASNVVGNNEQFF. The CDR3 DNA reads TGTGCCAGCAACGTGGTAGGTAACAATGAGCAGTTCTTC.

The chain recombines TRBV5-5 with TRBJ2-2; D possibly corresponds to TRBD1 (6 bases). The germline V gene has CDR1 SGHKS and CDR2 YYEKEE (reference sequence). V gave up 4 bases and J gave up 5 bases, with 12 bases separating them. This CDR3 region has 14 residues. The CDR3 coding sequence is TGTGCCAGCAGCGGAACACAGGGAACCGGGGAGCTGTTTTTT. It yields the protein CASSGTQGTGELFF.

The V and J genes are TRBV29-1 and TRBJ2-3; 8 bases fit TRBD1. The V and J ends lost 6 bases and 0 bases, in that order; junction bases with no gene match: 8. CDR3 length: 15 residues. Germline V CDR1 and CDR2: SQVTM, ANQGSEA. CDR3 protein: CSVSPQGDSTDTQYF. CDR3 DNA: TGCAGCGTCTCCCCACAGGGGGACAGCACAGATACGCAGTATTTT.

V and J are TRBV7-2 and TRBJ2-1; 12 nucleotides line up with TRBD2. The germline CDR1 and CDR2 sequences are SGHTA and FQGNSA. Unmatched junction bases numbered 8, after V lost 5 bases and J lost 3 bases. The CDR3 extends over 17 amino acids. CDR3 coding DNA: TGTGCCAGCAGCCCCGGGACTAGCGGGCATAACTACAATGAGCAGTTCTTC. Protein product: CASSPGTSGHNYNEQFF.

V is TRBV2 and J is TRBJ2-1; TRBD2 matches at 10 bases. The CDR3 runs to 12 residues. Germline CDR1 reads SNHLY; CDR2 reads FYNNEI. Trimming cost V 8 bases and J 8 bases; bases outside gene matches: 3. The CDR3 coding sequence is TGTGCCAGCTTGGGGACTAGCGATGAGCAGTTCTTC. Its translation: CASLGTSDEQFF.

V and J are TRBV7-9 and TRBJ2-5; D not resolved. Trimming took off 1 base at V and 3 bases at J, with 6 bases between the two ends. Germline-derived CDR1 and CDR2 are SEHNR and FQNEAQ (reference sequence). CDR3 length: 13 amino acids. CDR3 residues: CASSLVFEETQYF. The CDR3 DNA is TGTGCCAGCAGCTTAGTCTTCGAAGAGACCCAGTACTTC.

V gene TRBV29-1 combines with J gene TRBJ1-4; 9 nucleotides match TRBD1. The CDR3 runs 13 residues. Per germline, CDR1 SQVTM and CDR2 ANQGSEA. The J segment lost 5 bases and the V segment lost 7 bases, leaving 5 bases of the junction unmatched. The CDR3 reads CSARDRENEKLFF. The DNA for the CDR3 is TGCAGCGCCAGGGACAGGGAAAATGAAAAACTGTTTTTT.

The V gene is TRBV9, the J gene TRBJ2-5; D uncertain. Germline lookup yields CDR1 SGDLS and CDR2 YYNGEE. This CDR3 comprises 16 residues. The V gene lost 3 bases and the J gene lost 1 base, with 16 bases spanning the gap. The CDR3 nucleotides read TGTGCCAGCAGCGGGTTCGGTCGTTTTTTCCAAGAGACCCAGTACTTC. Translated, it gives CASSGFGRFFQETQYF. Combining the CDR3 with reference TRBV9 and TRBJ2-5 gives the whole variable domain DSGVTQTPKHLITATGQRVTLRCSPRSGDLSVYWYQQSLDQGLQFLIQYYNGEERAKGNILERFSAQQFPDLHSELNLSSLELGDSALYFCASSGFGRFFQETQYFGPGTRLLVL.

This clonotype was detected once. The chain carries TRBV7-9 and TRBJ2-1; possible D gene TRBD2, 6 bases. This CDR3 has 15 amino acids. V gave up 10 bases and J gave up 9 bases, with 25 bases separating them. CDR1 is SEHNR and CDR2 is FQNEAQ in the germline V gene (reference sequence). The CDR3 loop reads CATPDYQKPVGEQFF. The CDR3 DNA follows: TGTGCCACCCCGGACTATCAAAAGCCCGTGGGTGAGCAGTTCTTC.

The rearrangement joins TRBV20-1 to TRBJ2-3; no definite D call. CDR3 length: 12 residues. V lost 6 bases and J 6 bases, leaving 13 bases between the germline ends. The germline V gene encodes CDR1 DFQATT and CDR2 SNEGSKA (reference sequence). The CDR3 region is CSARALGDTQYF. The CDR3 DNA sequence: TGCAGTGCCCGTGCTTTGGGGGATACGCAGTATTTT.

CDR3: CASSLAPRGAVETQYF. CDR3 sequence (DNA): TGTGCCAGCAGCTTGGCCCCTAGGGGGGCCGTAGAGACCCAGTACTTC. This sequence joins TRBV5-5 and TRBJ2-5; D is perhaps TRBD1 or TRBD2 (6 bases each). V gave up 0 bases and J gave up 4 bases, with 16 bases separating them. The germline gives CDR1 SGHKS, CDR2 YYEKEE (reference sequence). This CDR3 region has 16 residues.